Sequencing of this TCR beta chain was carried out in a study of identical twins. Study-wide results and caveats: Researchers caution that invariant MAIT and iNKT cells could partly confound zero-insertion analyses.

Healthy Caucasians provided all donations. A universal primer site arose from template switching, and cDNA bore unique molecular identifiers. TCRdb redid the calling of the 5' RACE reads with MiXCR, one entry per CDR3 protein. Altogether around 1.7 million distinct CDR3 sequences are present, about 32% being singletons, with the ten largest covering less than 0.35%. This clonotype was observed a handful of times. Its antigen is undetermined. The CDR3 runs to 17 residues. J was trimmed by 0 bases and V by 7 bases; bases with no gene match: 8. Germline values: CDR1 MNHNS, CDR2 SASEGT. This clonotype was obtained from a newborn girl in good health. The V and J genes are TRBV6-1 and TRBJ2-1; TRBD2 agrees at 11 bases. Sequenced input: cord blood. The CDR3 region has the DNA TGTGCCAGCACCCCACTAGCGGGAGATTCCTCCTACAATGAGCAGTTCTTC. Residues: CASTPLAGDSSYNEQFF.